Listed below are T cell receptor beta chains from one sample, sequenced in a study of shared T cell receptors in the human thymus. This table comes from immunoSEQ multiplex PCR, and its TCRdb copy is limited to in-frame clones, with some not included. The repertoire holds about 660,000 clones, around 87% seen once, with 0.0094% in the top ten. In addition, the sample was reused for a study of human thymus T cells.

Material: thymocytes. The receptors come from a boy under two years old with a congenital heart defect. CDR3s include the opening cysteine and the closing phenylalanine or tryptophan. A D gene is named only where the DNA matches it firmly. A row's size may be missing; if present it is once, few, many or a size class.

v_gene	abundance	d_gene	j_gene	CDR3aa	CDR3nt
TRBV28	.	.	TRBJ1-5	CASSLIPPGHWNHSNQPQHF	TGTGCCAGCAGTCTCATCCCACCGGGACACTGGAACCATAGCAATCAGCCCCAGCATTTT
TRBV28	.	TRBD2	TRBJ2-7	CASSLGGSSYEQYF	TGTGCCAGCAGTTTGGGCGGGAGCTCCTACGAGCAGTACTTC
TRBV4-3	.	TRBD2	TRBJ2-7	CASSHSRLAGTYEQYF	TGCGCCAGCAGCCACTCGAGACTAGCGGGAACCTACGAGCAGTACTTC
TRBV28	few	.	TRBJ1-1	CASSLGRRGTEAFF	TGTGCCAGCAGTTTAGGCAGGCGGGGAACTGAAGCTTTCTTT
TRBV28	.	.	TRBJ2-7	CASGRASYEQYF	TGTGCCAGCGGCAGGGCTTCCTACGAGCAGTACTTC
TRBV19	.	TRBD2	TRBJ2-5	CASSIASGRAWIRETQYF	TGTGCCAGTAGTATTGCTAGCGGGAGGGCCTGGATTCGGGAGACCCAGTACTTC
TRBV27	once	TRBD2	TRBJ2-1	CASSSPGLAGEYSYNEQFF	TGTGCCAGCAGTTCACCGGGACTAGCGGGAGAGTACTCCTACAATGAGCAGTTCTTC
TRBV5-5	.	TRBD1	TRBJ1-2	CASSRDRDRGDGYTF	TGTGCCAGCAGCAGGGACCGGGACAGGGGCGATGGCTACACCTTC
TRBV14	.	TRBD1	TRBJ2-1	CASSQDGTGDTGEQFF	TGTGCCAGCAGCCAAGATGGGACAGGGGATACGGGTGAGCAGTTCTTC
TRBV5-1	.	TRBD1	TRBJ2-7	CASSTLPGTVHSYEQYF	TGCGCCAGCAGCACCCTCCCCGGGACAGTGCACTCCTACGAGCAGTACTTC
TRBV6-6	.	.	TRBJ1-2	CASSPPQGNYGYTF	TGTGCCAGCAGCCCACCCCAGGGGAACTATGGCTACACCTTC
TRBV19	.	.	TRBJ1-4	CASGGGGRPNDNEKLFF	TGTGCCAGTGGAGGCGGTGGCAGGCCCAACGATAATGAAAAACTGTTTTTT
TRBV5-1	.	TRBD1	TRBJ1-1	CASSWDRVNTEAFF	TGCGCCAGCAGCTGGGACAGGGTGAACACTGAAGCTTTCTTT
TRBV5-6	once	.	TRBJ2-7	CASSSPVRGAYEQYF	TGTGCCAGCAGCTCCCCGGTGCGGGGAGCCTACGAGCAGTACTTC
TRBV5-1	.	TRBD1	TRBJ1-1	CASSSVRQGSTEAFF	TGCGCCAGCAGCTCGGTACGACAGGGCAGCACTGAAGCTTTCTTT
TRBV19	.	TRBD1	TRBJ2-7	CASSPVDRGFYEQYF	TGTGCCAGTAGTCCGGTGGACAGGGGATTCTACGAGCAGTACTTC
TRBV5-8	.	TRBD1	TRBJ1-2	CASSLGRTGNGYTF	TGTGCCAGCAGCTTGGGGCGGACAGGGAATGGCTACACCTTC
TRBV29-1	.	TRBD2	TRBJ2-1	CSVPTSGSLGEQFF	TGCAGCGTCCCAACTAGCGGGAGTTTGGGTGAGCAGTTCTTC
TRBV5-5	few	TRBD1	TRBJ2-6	CASSLRVTGVSGANVLTF	TGTGCCAGCAGCTTGCGGGTGACAGGGGTATCTGGGGCCAACGTCCTGACTTTC
TRBV2	.	TRBD2	TRBJ2-1	CASTLLAGDPLTISFEQFF	TGTGCCAGCACTTTACTAGCGGGAGACCCTTTAACAATTTCCTTTGAGCAGTTCTTC
TRBV19	.	TRBD2	TRBJ2-7	CASSITGGGSSYEQYF	TGTGCCAGTAGTATAACTGGAGGCGGGAGCTCCTACGAGCAGTACTTC
TRBV6-5	.	.	TRBJ2-7	CASSYVVDRRPYEQYF	TGTGCCAGCAGTTACGTGGTTGACAGACGACCTTACGAGCAGTACTTC
TRBV15	.	.	TRBJ2-7	CATSRVYYEQYF	TGTGCCACCAGCAGAGTTTACTACGAGCAGTACTTC
TRBV9	.	TRBD2	TRBJ2-7	CASSVNPAGGPTPPYEQYF	TGTGCCAGCAGCGTAAACCCAGCGGGAGGCCCAACTCCCCCCTACGAGCAGTACTTC
TRBV14	.	TRBD2	TRBJ2-5	CASSPTPGLAGKETQYF	TGTGCCAGCAGCCCAACTCCCGGGCTAGCGGGGAAGGAGACCCAGTACTTC
TRBV25-1	few	.	TRBJ1-4	CASSRGNEKLFF	TGTGCCAGCAGTAGGGGAAATGAAAAACTGTTTTTT
TRBV2	.	.	TRBJ2-5	CASRRDSGGTQYF	TGTGCCAGCAGACGGGACTCCGGCGGGACCCAGTACTTC
TRBV29-1	.	TRBD1	TRBJ2-5	CSVAWDRETSQYF	TGCAGCGTTGCCTGGGACAGGGAAACTAGTCAGTACTTC
TRBV4-1	few	TRBD1	TRBJ1-1	CASSQGDSDYTEAFF	TGCGCCAGCAGCCAAGGGGACAGTGATTACACTGAAGCTTTCTTT
TRBV18	.	TRBD1	TRBJ2-5	CASFPTRDRGIRETQYF	TGTGCCAGCTTTCCTACCCGGGACAGGGGGATACGAGAGACCCAGTACTTC
TRBV7-9	.	TRBD1	TRBJ1-2	CASRGDRGNGYTF	TGTGCCAGCAGGGGGGACAGGGGGAATGGCTACACCTTC
TRBV2	.	.	TRBJ2-4	CASSEATGGLAKNIQYF	TGTGCCAGCAGTGAGGCCACGGGGGGCCTAGCCAAAAACATTCAGTACTTC
TRBV9	once	TRBD1	TRBJ2-7	CASSVADREVYEQYF	TGTGCCAGCAGCGTAGCGGACAGGGAAGTCTACGAGCAGTACTTC
TRBV29-1	.	TRBD2	TRBJ2-1	CSVEPRLAVNNEQFF	TGCAGCGTTGAACCTCGACTAGCGGTAAACAATGAGCAGTTCTTC
TRBV18	.	.	TRBJ1-6	CASSPIQGIVYNSPLHF	TGTGCCAGCTCACCGATACAGGGTATTGTCTATAATTCACCCCTCCACTTT